Following are 4 T cell receptor beta chains from one sample sequenced in a study of blood T cell repertoires in COVID-19. The protocol was immunoSEQ multiplex PCR, while the TCRdb copy is restricted to in-frame clones and leaves out a portion. Of tens of thousands of clones in the sample, around nine tenths were seen once. The specimen sequenced was peripheral blood. The receptors originated from a woman aged 55 to 70 with acute or convalescent COVID-19.

The rearrangement links TRBV11-2 to TRBJ1-5; 8 positions match TRBD1. The CDR3 consists of 15 residues. J lost 4 bases, V lost 1 base, and 3 bases had no gene match. The germline V gene encodes CDR1 SGHAT and CDR2 FQNNGV. CDR3 sequence: CASSLGQGRNQPQHF. The CDR3 DNA is TGTGCCAGCAGCTTAGGACAGGGGAGAAATCAGCCCCAGCATTTT. Full variable domain (rest looked up from reference TRBV11-2 and TRBJ1-5): EAGVAQSPRYKIIEKRQSVAFWCNPISGHATLYWYQQILGQGPKLLIQFQNNGVVDDSQLPKDRFSAERLKGVDSTLKIQPAKLEDSAVYLCASSLGQGRNQPQHFGDGTRLSIL.

The genes are TRBV28 and TRBJ2-7; possibly TRBD1 for D (6 bases). Germline-derived CDR1 and CDR2 are MDHEN and SYDVKM. The CDR3 consists of 15 residues. V dropped 4 bases and J dropped 0 bases, with 13 bases sitting between them. CDR3 sequence: CASSSGTRSSYEQYV. CDR3 in DNA: TGTGCCAGCAGTTCAGGGACAAGGAGCTCCTACGAGCAGTACGTC.

The chain joins TRBV5-1 to TRBJ2-3, with a possible D match to TRBD1 (6 bases). Germline V gives CDR1 SGHRS, CDR2 YFSETQ. V shed 8 bases and J shed 2 bases, with 15 bases lying between them. This CDR3 region has 14 residues. The CDR3 nucleotides read TGCGCCAGTCTCAGACAGGTGTCCACAGATACGCAGTATTTT. This translates into CASLRQVSTDTQYF.

V and J are TRBV3-1 (or the pseudogene TRBV3-2) and TRBJ2-3, with 7 bases that match TRBD2. CDR3 size: 16 residues. V lost 1 base and J lost 2; bases outside the gene matches: 6. CDR1 LGHDT and CDR2 YNNKEL come from the germline V gene (reference sequence). The CDR3 here is CASSQGAGYVTDTQYF. The CDR3 DNA sequence: TGTGCCAGCAGCCAAGGAGCGGGATACGTCACAGATACGCAGTATTTT.